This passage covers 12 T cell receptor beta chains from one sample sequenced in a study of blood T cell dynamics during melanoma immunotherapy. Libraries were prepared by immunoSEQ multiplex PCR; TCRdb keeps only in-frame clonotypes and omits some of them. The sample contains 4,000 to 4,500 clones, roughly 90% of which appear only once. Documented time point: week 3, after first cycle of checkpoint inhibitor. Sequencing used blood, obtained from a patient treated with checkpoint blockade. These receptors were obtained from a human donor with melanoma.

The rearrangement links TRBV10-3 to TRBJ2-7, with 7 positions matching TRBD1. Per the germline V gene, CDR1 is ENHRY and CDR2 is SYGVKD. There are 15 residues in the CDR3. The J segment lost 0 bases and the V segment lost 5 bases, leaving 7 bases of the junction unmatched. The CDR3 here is CAISIWDSSSYEQYF. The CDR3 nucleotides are TGTGCCATCAGTATCTGGGACAGCAGCTCCTACGAGCAGTACTTC.

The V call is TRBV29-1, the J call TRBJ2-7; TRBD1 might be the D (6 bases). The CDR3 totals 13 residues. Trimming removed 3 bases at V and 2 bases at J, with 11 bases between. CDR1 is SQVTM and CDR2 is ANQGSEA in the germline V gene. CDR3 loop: CSVEGAGAYEQYF. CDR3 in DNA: TGCAGCGTTGAGGGGGCAGGCGCCTACGAGCAGTACTTC.

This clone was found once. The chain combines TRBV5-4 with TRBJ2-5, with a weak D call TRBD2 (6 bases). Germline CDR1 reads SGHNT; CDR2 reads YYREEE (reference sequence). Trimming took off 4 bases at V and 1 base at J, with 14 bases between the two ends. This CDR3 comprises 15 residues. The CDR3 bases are TGTGCCAGCAGCCCATCTAGCGCTCCCCAAGAGACCCAGTACTTC. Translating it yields CASSPSSAPQETQYF.

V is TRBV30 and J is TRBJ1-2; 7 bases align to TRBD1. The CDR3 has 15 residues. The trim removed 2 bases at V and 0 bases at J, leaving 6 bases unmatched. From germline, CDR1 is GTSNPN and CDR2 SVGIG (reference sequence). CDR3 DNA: TGTGCCTGGAGTACACGACAGGGCCCTAACTATGGCTACACCTTC. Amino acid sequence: CAWSTRQGPNYGYTF.

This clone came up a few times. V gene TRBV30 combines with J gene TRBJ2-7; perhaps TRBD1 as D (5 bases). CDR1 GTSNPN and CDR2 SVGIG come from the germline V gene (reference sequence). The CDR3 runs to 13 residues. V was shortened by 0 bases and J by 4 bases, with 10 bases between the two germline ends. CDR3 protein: CAWSVQVGYEQYF. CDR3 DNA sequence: TGTGCCTGGAGTGTACAGGTAGGGTACGAGCAGTACTTC.

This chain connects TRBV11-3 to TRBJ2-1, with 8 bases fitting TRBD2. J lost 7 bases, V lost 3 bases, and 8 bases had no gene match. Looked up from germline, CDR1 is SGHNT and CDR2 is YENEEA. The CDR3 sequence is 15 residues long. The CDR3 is CASSFGGAESNEQFF. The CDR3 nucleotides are TGTGCCAGCAGCTTCGGGGGGGCCGAGTCAAATGAGCAGTTCTTC.

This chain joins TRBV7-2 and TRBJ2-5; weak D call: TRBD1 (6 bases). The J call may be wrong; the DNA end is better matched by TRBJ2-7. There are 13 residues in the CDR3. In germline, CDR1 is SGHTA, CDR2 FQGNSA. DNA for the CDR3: TGTGCCAGCAGCTTAAACAGGGCATACGAGCAGTACTTC. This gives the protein CASSLNRAYEQYF.

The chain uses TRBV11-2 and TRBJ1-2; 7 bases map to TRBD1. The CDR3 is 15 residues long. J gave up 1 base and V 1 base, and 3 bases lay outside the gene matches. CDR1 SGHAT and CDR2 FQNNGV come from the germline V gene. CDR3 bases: TGTGCCAGCAGCTTAGGTCCAGGGGGTAACTATGGCTACACCTTC. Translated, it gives CASSLGPGGNYGYTF.

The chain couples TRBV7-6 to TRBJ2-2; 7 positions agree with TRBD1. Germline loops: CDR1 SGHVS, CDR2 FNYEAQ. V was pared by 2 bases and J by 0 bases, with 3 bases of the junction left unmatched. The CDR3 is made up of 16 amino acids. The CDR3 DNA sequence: TGTGCCAGCAGCTTACAGACAGGGTCGAACACCGGGGAGCTGTTTTTT. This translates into CASSLQTGSNTGELFF.

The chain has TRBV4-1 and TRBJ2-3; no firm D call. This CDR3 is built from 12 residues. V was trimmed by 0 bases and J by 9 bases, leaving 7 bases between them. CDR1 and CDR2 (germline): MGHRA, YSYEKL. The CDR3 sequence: CASSQDSPTQYF. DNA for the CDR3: TGCGCCAGCAGCCAAGATTCCCCCACGCAGTATTTT.

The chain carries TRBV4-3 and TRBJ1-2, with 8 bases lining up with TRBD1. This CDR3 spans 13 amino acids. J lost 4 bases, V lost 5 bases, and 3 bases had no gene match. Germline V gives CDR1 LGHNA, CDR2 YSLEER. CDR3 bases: TGCGCCAGCAGCACGGGACAGGCCTATGGCTACACCTTC. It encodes CASSTGQAYGYTF.

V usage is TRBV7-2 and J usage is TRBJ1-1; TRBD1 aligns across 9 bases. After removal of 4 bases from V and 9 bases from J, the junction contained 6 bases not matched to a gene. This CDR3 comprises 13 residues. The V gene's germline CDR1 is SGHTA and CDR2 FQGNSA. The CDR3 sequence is CASSSTGTGKAFF. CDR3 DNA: TGTGCCAGCAGCTCCACCGGGACAGGGAAAGCTTTCTTT.